This T cell receptor beta chain derives from a study of T cell responses to AZD1222 COVID-19 vaccine. Findings of the study overall: White British donors predominated, females outnumbered males, and clonal diversity was possibly underestimated. Among vaccine-associated CD4 TCRs, coverage spanned spike, with dominance at 160-218 and 743-854.

This clone was found once. Its antigen is unidentified. Germline CDR1 is MNHEY and CDR2 is SVGAGI. This CDR3 contains 12 residues. Between the trimmed V and J ends, which lost 8 bases and 7 bases, there was a span of 12 bases. Data came from immunoSEQ multiplex PCR; TCRdb stores just in-frame clones and leaves some out. The table lists around 200,000 clones, 80% to 90% of them singletons. The chain links TRBV6-5 to TRBJ2-4; D not resolved. The sequence came from an adult in good health. Material: peripheral blood, obtained on day 0 of AZD1222 vaccination. The DNA for the CDR3 is TGTGCCAGCGGTACTTTGGCGAACATTCAGTACTTC. Translation gives CASGTLANIQYF.